One sample yielded the 28 T cell receptor beta chains listed below, sequenced in a study of CD8 T cells in Susac syndrome. With random hexamers, reverse transcription was performed on roughly 0.5 to 1 ug of RNA. One entry per CDR3 protein, called by TCRdb with MiXCR from the immunoSEQ multiplex PCR reads. The data show around 300,000 distinct CDR3 sequences, 70% to 90% seen once. The sequencing sample was made of CD8+ T cells from PBMCs. These receptors were collected from a human donor with multiple sclerosis.

The DNA of the CDR3 is TGTGCCAGCAGCCAAGATCTGGGGAATCAGCCCCAGCATTTT. Protein: CASSQDLGNQPQHF. The V call is TRBV4-2, the J call TRBJ1-5; no definite D call. The length of the CDR3 is 14 residues. V lost 0 bases to trimming and J lost 4 bases, with 7 bases between them. Germline lookup yields CDR1 LGHNA and CDR2 YNFKEQ.

This chain links TRBV24-1 with TRBJ2-1; D perhaps matches TRBD2 (5 bases). Germline V gene sequence: CDR1 KGHDR, CDR2 SFDVKD. The CDR3 has 15 residues. Trimming shortened V by 5 bases and J by 0 bases, and 10 bases separated the two germline ends. The CDR3 region has the DNA TGTGCCACCAGTGTAAACGGGGTCTCCTACAATGAGCAGTTCTTC. Translation: CATSVNGVSYNEQFF.

This clonotype was seen just once. V gene TRBV9 combines with J gene TRBJ2-1, with D possibly being TRBD2 (6 bases). The CDR3 is 15 amino acids. Germline assignment: CDR1 SGDLS and CDR2 YYNGEE. V lost 0 bases, J lost 8 bases, and 15 bases lay in between. The CDR3, as DNA: TGTGCCAGCAGCGTAGGACTAGGGGTAGTGGATGAGCAGTTCTTC. This translates into CASSVGLGVVDEQFF. Using reference TRBV9 and TRBJ2-1 for the parts outside the CDR3, the full variable domain is DSGVTQTPKHLITATGQRVTLRCSPRSGDLSVYWYQQSLDQGLQFLIQYYNGEERAKGNILERFSAQQFPDLHSELNLSSLELGDSALYFCASSVGLGVVDEQFFGPGTRLTVL.

This chain uses TRBV6-5 with TRBJ2-4; a possible D gene is TRBD1 (6 bases). V was pared by 7 bases and J by 0 bases, with 10 bases between. Per the germline V gene, CDR1 is MNHEY and CDR2 is SVGAGI. This CDR3 has 14 amino acids. The CDR3 reads CASNSDRAKNIQYF. Written as DNA, the CDR3 is TGTGCCAGCAACTCGGACAGAGCCAAAAACATTCAGTACTTC.

The genes are TRBV30 and TRBJ2-7; a weak D match, TRBD2 (5 bases). The CDR3 has 12 residues. V gave up 4 bases and J gave up 5 bases, with 12 bases separating them. The germline gives CDR1 GTSNPN, CDR2 SVGIG (reference sequence). CDR3 DNA sequence: TGTGCCTGGAAGGATTGGGGAGACGAGCAGTACTTC. It specifies CAWKDWGDEQYF.

V gene TRBV20-1 combines with J gene TRBJ2-5; D is perhaps TRBD1 (6 bases). From germline, CDR1 is DFQATT and CDR2 SNEGSKA (reference sequence). This CDR3 has 13 amino acids. V was clipped by 0 bases and J by 3 bases, with 8 bases between them. The DNA of the CDR3 is TGCAGTGCTAGAGATGCAGGGGAAGAGACCCAGTACTTC. Protein: CSARDAGEETQYF.

The V gene is TRBV3-1, the J gene TRBJ2-7, with 10 bases that match TRBD2. V gave up 3 bases and J gave up 7 bases; unmatched junction bases: 15. The CDR3 has 17 amino acids. Germline V gives CDR1 LGHDT, CDR2 YNNKEL (reference sequence). In DNA form, the CDR3 reads TGTGCCAGCAGCCACCTCACGAACGGGCTAGCGGGAGTTGAGCAGTACTTC. This gives the protein CASSHLTNGLAGVEQYF.

CDR3 amino acids: CASSLEGGPYNEQFF. The DNA of the CDR3 is TGTGCCAGCAGTTTGGAGGGAGGGCCCTACAATGAGCAGTTCTTC. The chain joins TRBV12-3 or TRBV12-4 to TRBJ2-1; TRBD2 matches 7 bases. The V segment lost 3 bases and the J segment 2 bases; nucleotides outside the gene matches: 4. This CDR3 has 15 amino acids.

The V gene is TRBV27, the J gene TRBJ2-3; D call uncertain. V lost 2 bases, J lost 5 bases, and 11 bases lay in between. The CDR3 length is 14 residues. Germline CDR1 MNHEY, CDR2 SMNVEV (reference sequence). The CDR3 DNA sequence: TGTGCCAGCAGTTTAGGTATGAATGAAGATACGCAGTATTTT. Its translation: CASSLGMNEDTQYF.

J is TRBJ1-2 and V is TRBV28; D is undetermined. The CDR3 length is 14 residues. V was cut by 3 bases and J by 5 bases, with 13 bases left in between. From germline, CDR1 is MDHEN and CDR2 SYDVKM. The CDR3, as DNA: TGTGCCAGCAGTTTCACTTCTCTAGAGTATGGCTACACCTTC. Its translation is CASSFTSLEYGYTF.

The V call is TRBV11-2, the J call TRBJ2-6; D perhaps matches TRBD2 (5 bases). This CDR3 has 20 residues. V was pared by 0 bases and J by 0 bases, with 18 bases between. From germline, CDR1 is SGHAT and CDR2 FQNNGV. The CDR3 loop reads CASSLEGLRTSTSGANVLTF. CDR3 DNA: TGTGCCAGCAGCTTAGAGGGTCTTCGGACTTCGACCTCTGGGGCCAACGTCCTGACTTTC. Full variable domain (outside the CDR3, taken from reference TRBV11-2 and TRBJ2-6): EAGVAQSPRYKIIEKRQSVAFWCNPISGHATLYWYQQILGQGPKLLIQFQNNGVVDDSQLPKDRFSAERLKGVDSTLKIQPAKLEDSAVYLCASSLEGLRTSTSGANVLTFGAGSRLTVL.

The chain uses TRBV4-2 and TRBJ2-5; 14 bases map to TRBD2. This CDR3 comprises 17 residues. CDR1 is LGHNA and CDR2 is YNFKEQ in the germline V gene. V gave up 1 base and J gave up 4 bases; unmatched junction bases: 5. CDR3 amino acids: CASSQGLAGGLGETQYF. The DNA of the CDR3 is TGTGCCAGCAGCCAAGGACTAGCGGGAGGGTTAGGAGAGACCCAGTACTTC.

CDR3 sequence: CASSLWTSGGTDTQYF. DNA for the CDR3: TGTGCCAGCAGCCTATGGACTAGCGGTGGCACAGATACGCAGTATTTT. The chain links TRBV11-2 to TRBJ2-3, with 10 bases matching TRBD2. The V segment lost 5 bases and the J segment 1 base; nucleotides outside the gene matches: 6. The CDR3 has 16 residues. In germline, CDR1 is SGHAT, CDR2 FQNNGV.

A few counts support this clonotype. The chain couples TRBV7-9 to TRBJ2-1, with a weak D call TRBD2 (5 bases). CDR3 length equals 12 residues. The V gene lost 4 bases and the J gene lost 6 bases, with 7 bases spanning the gap. CDR1 SEHNR and CDR2 FQNEAQ come from the germline V gene (reference sequence). Written as DNA, the CDR3 is TGTGCCAGCAGCTCTGGAGGCAATGAGCAGTTCTTC. Translation gives CASSSGGNEQFF.

V is TRBV7-9 and J is TRBJ1-2; D is perhaps TRBD1 (6 bases). Trimming removed 3 bases at V and 3 bases at J, with 14 bases between. Germline V gene data show CDR1 as SEHNR and CDR2 as FQNEAQ (reference sequence). This CDR3 region has 15 residues. The CDR3 protein is CASSFRDNHDYGYTF. CDR3 nucleotide sequence: TGTGCCAGCAGCTTCCGGGACAATCACGACTATGGCTACACCTTC.

This chain links TRBV11-2 with TRBJ1-2; 12 bases line up with TRBD1. The junction had 7 bases not matched to a gene; V was cut back by 3 bases and J by 8 bases. Germline CDR1 and CDR2: SGHAT and FQNNGV. CDR3 length: 15 amino acids. DNA for the CDR3: TGTGCCAGCAGCTTCGCCGGGACAGGGGGCGACGGCTACACCTTC. It specifies CASSFAGTGGDGYTF. Full variable domain (missing parts from reference TRBV11-2 and TRBJ1-2): EAGVAQSPRYKIIEKRQSVAFWCNPISGHATLYWYQQILGQGPKLLIQFQNNGVVDDSQLPKDRFSAERLKGVDSTLKIQPAKLEDSAVYLCASSFAGTGGDGYTFGSGTRLTVV.

This clonotype was picked up one time. The chain employs TRBV28 and TRBJ2-3, with 7 bases fitting TRBD2. Germline-derived CDR1 and CDR2 are MDHEN and SYDVKM. Germline trimming cut 6 bases from V and 2 bases from J; bases unmatched to any gene: 8. This CDR3 spans 15 amino acids. In DNA, the CDR3 is TGTGCCAGCAGCCCTGGGCTAGCGGCCACAGATACGCAGTATTTT. Translation: CASSPGLAATDTQYF.

This chain links TRBV20-1 with TRBJ1-1; possibly TRBD1 for D (6 bases). This CDR3 contains 14 residues. Germline CDR1 reads DFQATT; CDR2 reads SNEGSKA (reference sequence). Trimming removed 0 bases at V and 6 bases at J, with 14 bases between. The CDR3 DNA is TGCAGTGCTAGAGAGTTACAGGGAAGCCCTGAAGCTTTCTTT. Translated: CSARELQGSPEAFF.

DNA for the CDR3: TGCGCCAGCAGCTCGGGGACTAGCGGGAGTGCGGTTTACGGTGAGCAGTTCTTC. Translation gives CASSSGTSGSAVYGEQFF. V and J are TRBV4-3 and TRBJ2-1, with TRBD2 matching over 14 bases. There are 18 residues in the CDR3. Looked up from germline, CDR1 is LGHNA and CDR2 is YSLEER. V trimming: 5 bases; J trimming: 9 bases; junction bases outside the gene matches: 15.

In this sample, this clonotype turned up once. The chain combines TRBV2 with TRBJ1-5, with no clear D. Germline V gives CDR1 SNHLY, CDR2 FYNNEI. CDR3 size: 12 residues. Trimming pared 3 bases from V and 7 bases from J, leaving 7 bases between. CDR3 region: CASSEGSQPQHF. The CDR3 DNA reads as TGTGCCAGCAGTGAGGGGTCCCAGCCCCAGCATTTT.

The rearrangement links TRBV9 to TRBJ2-2; D possibly corresponds to TRBD2 (6 bases). Germline-derived CDR1 and CDR2 are SGDLS and YYNGEE. Trimming stripped 0 bases from V and 5 bases from J, with 11 bases between. The CDR3 is 15 amino acids. This CDR3 is CASSVEDYKTGELFF. In DNA form, the CDR3 reads TGTGCCAGCAGCGTAGAGGACTATAAGACCGGGGAGCTGTTTTTT.

The chain recombines TRBV29-1 with TRBJ2-1, with 11 bases identical to TRBD2. CDR1 and CDR2 (germline): SQVTM, ANQGSEA. Trimming took 4 bases from V and 0 from J; bases not matched to a gene: 5. The CDR3 contains 16 residues. CDR3 DNA: TGCAGCGTTGGGCCTGGACTAGCGGGCTCCTACAATGAGCAGTTCTTC. It yields the protein CSVGPGLAGSYNEQFF.

V and J are TRBV6-1 and TRBJ2-1; TRBD2 matches at 11 bases. The CDR3 is 15 amino acids. Germline V gene lookup returns CDR1 MNHNS and CDR2 SASEGT. V gave up 6 bases and J gave up 5 bases; unmatched junction bases: 6. The CDR3 DNA follows: TGTGCCAGCAGGGGGGGACTAGCGGTCCACAATGAGCAGTTCTTC. Translation gives CASRGGLAVHNEQFF.

This chain uses TRBV27 with TRBJ1-4, with TRBD1 matching 8 bases. J was trimmed by 5 bases and V by 8 bases; bases with no gene match: 4. Germline V gives CDR1 MNHEY, CDR2 SMNVEV (reference sequence). The CDR3 sequence is 13 residues long. The CDR3 protein is CASRTGINEKLFF. The CDR3 DNA reads as TGTGCCAGCCGGACAGGGATAAATGAAAAACTGTTTTTT.

The chain carries TRBV20-1 and TRBJ2-3, with 9 bases identical to TRBD2. The CDR3 covers 15 residues. CDR1 and CDR2 from the germline V gene are DFQATT and SNEGSKA (reference sequence). V was clipped by 3 bases and J by 2 bases; unmatched bases: 6. The CDR3 loop is CSARGSGSNTDTQYF. CDR3 in DNA: TGCAGTGCTAGGGGTAGCGGGAGCAACACAGATACGCAGTATTTT.

This CDR3 reads CASSLGGWDEQFF. CDR3 nucleotides: TGTGCCAGCAGCTTAGGCGGATGGGATGAGCAGTTCTTC. The chain joins TRBV7-2 to TRBJ2-1; unclear D gene. V lost 1 base, J lost 8 bases, and 9 bases lay in between. Germline values: CDR1 SGHTA, CDR2 FQGNSA. This CDR3 has 13 residues.

The chain recombines TRBV29-1 with TRBJ2-2; no clear D gene. Trimming removed 4 bases from V and 10 bases from J, with 16 bases in between. This CDR3 contains 13 residues. Per the germline V gene, CDR1 is SQVTM and CDR2 is ANQGSEA. The CDR3 DNA is TGCAGCGTTGGGGGTAGTTTCCCCGAGGAGCTGTTTTTT. This sequence encodes CSVGGSFPEELFF.

This chain joins TRBV14 and TRBJ1-2; D not certain. Trimming took 0 bases from V and 1 from J, leaving 3 bases between them. Germline CDR1 reads SGHDN; CDR2 reads FVKESK. The CDR3 has 13 residues. CDR3 DNA: TGTGCCAGCAGCCAAGACCTTAACTATGGCTACACCTTC. The encoded protein is CASSQDLNYGYTF.